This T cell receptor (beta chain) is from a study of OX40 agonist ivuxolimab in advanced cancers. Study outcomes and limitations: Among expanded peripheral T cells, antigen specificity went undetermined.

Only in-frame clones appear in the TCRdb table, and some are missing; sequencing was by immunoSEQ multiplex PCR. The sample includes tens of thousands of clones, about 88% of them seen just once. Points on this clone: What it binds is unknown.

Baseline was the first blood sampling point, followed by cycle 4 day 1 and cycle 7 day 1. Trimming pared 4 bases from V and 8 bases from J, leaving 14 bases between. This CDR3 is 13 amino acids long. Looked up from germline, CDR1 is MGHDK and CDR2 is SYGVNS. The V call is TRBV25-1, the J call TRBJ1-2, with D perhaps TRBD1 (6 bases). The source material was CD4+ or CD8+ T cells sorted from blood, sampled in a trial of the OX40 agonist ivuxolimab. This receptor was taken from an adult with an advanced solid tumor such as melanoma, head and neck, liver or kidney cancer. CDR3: CASSGTGRDGYTF. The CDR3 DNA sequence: TGTGCCAGCAGTGGAACAGGGCGGGACGGCTACACCTTC.